The 2 T cell receptor beta chains below all came from one sample that was sequenced in a study of read filtering for tumor transcriptome and immune sequencing. This library used 300 to 450 ng RNA and molecular barcoded adaptors spanning alpha/delta and beta/gamma chains. MiXCR, run by TCRdb on the reads, gives a single entry per CDR3 protein. The sample lists roughly 25,000 distinct CDR3 sequences, 20% to 25% occurring once. Material for sequencing was a population of CD138-negative cells sorted from bone marrow. These receptors all come from a donor over 35 with multiple myeloma.

This clonotype was seen ten or more times. The chain uses TRBV3-1 and TRBJ2-2; possible D gene TRBD1, 5 bases. V gave up 0 bases and J gave up 3 bases, with 11 bases separating them. CDR1 and CDR2 from the germline V gene are LGHDT and YNNKEL (reference sequence). The CDR3 totals 16 residues. CDR3 DNA sequence: TGTGCCAGCAGCCAAGATCGAAGGGGCTACACCGGGGAGCTGTTTTTT. As protein: CASSQDRRGYTGELFF.

This clonotype was detected only a few times. A much larger clonotype is one base distant, so this may be a read error. V usage is TRBV12-3 or TRBV12-4 and J usage is TRBJ2-3, with 10 bases identical to TRBD2. CDR3 length: 19 residues. Germline trimming cut 6 bases from V and 2 bases from J; bases unmatched to any gene: 17. The CDR3 coding sequence is TGTGCCAGCAGCTCCGGGAACGGAGGGACTAGCGAGTTCACAGATACGCAGTATTTT. The encoded protein is CASSSGNGGTSEFTDTQYF.